This paragraph covers one T cell receptor beta chain sequence. Patients having uncontrolled infection, another autoimmune disease, pregnancy or lactation were not included. Amplification of TCR beta CDR3 regions was performed using RNA transcripts as template. The TCR CDR3 first-round RT-PCR relied on the HTBI primer set. TCRdb recomputed calls from the multiplex PCR reads with MiXCR, one row per CDR3 protein. The table has about 770,000 distinct CDR3 sequences, around 19% seen once. The V gene lost 3 bases and the J gene lost 4 bases, with 14 bases spanning the gap. The CDR3 has 16 amino acids. Germline lookup yields CDR1 SGDLS and CDR2 YYNGEE. The data stem from a study of T cells in Graves' hyperthyroidism and ophthalmopathy.

This chain uses TRBV9 with TRBJ2-6; no firm D call. Sequencing used blood. The clonotype originates from a woman aged 50 to 65 with Graves' hyperthyroidism that later progressed to Graves' ophthalmopathy. The CDR3 DNA reads as TGTGCCAGCAGCGGGTGGCTAACGCCCGGGGCCAACGTCCTGACTTTC. It codes for CASSGWLTPGANVLTF.